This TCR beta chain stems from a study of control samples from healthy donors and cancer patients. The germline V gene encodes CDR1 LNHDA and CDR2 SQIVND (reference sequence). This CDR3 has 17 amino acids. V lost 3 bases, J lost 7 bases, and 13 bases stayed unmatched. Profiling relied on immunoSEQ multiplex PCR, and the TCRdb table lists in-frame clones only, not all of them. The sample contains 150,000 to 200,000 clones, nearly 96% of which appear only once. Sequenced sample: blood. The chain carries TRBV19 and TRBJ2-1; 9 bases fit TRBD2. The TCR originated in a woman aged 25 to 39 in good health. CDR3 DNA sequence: TGTGCCAGTAGTATGATCTTAGCGGGAGCAAGTTTTAATGAGCAGTTCTTC. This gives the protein CASSMILAGASFNEQFF.